This T cell receptor beta chain was identified during a study of blood T cell repertoires in COVID-19. Study-wide context: COVID-19 samples from acute and convalescent phases originated in the United States, Italy and Spain. Sources were T cells, B-cell-depleted T cells, or PBMCs; the material itself was cDNA or gDNA.

Original processing methods: The assay estimated nucleated cells by amplifying reference gene primers. Repertoires were generated with immunoSEQ multiplex PCR, while TCRdb's copy carries only in-frame clones and drops some. V, J and clone size derive from that table, while D and trimming were established from the DNA sequence. The sample has some 210,000 clones; about nine tenths are singletons. From germline, CDR1 is LGHDT and CDR2 YNNKEL (reference sequence). The CDR3 length is 14 residues. Deletions cut 3 bases from V and 6 bases from J, with 14 bases between. The sample comprised peripheral blood. The V gene is TRBV3-1 (or the pseudogene TRBV3-2), the J gene TRBJ1-1, with TRBD1 as a possible D gene (5 bases). This receptor was obtained from a woman in her forties with acute or convalescent COVID-19. CDR3: CASSQGGRTSEAFF. CDR3 bases: TGTGCCAGCAGCCAGGGGGGACGAACTTCTGAAGCTTTCTTT.